This note documents a single T cell receptor (beta chain) sequence. What it binds is unknown. These data originate in a study of cytomegalovirus exposure and HLA in healthy donors. Study-wide context: Clustering assigned 81% of the approximately 370 genotyped donors to the Caucasian-associated ancestry cluster.

The PCR had 60 Vbeta and 13 Jbeta primers. Assay: immunoSEQ multiplex PCR; the TCRdb copy retains only in-frame clones and omits some. The sample consists of some 85,000 clones, about 70% of them appearing once. The CDR3 contains 15 residues. Germline V lookup: CDR1 SGHTA, CDR2 FQGTGA. V lost 5 bases, J lost 2 bases, and 16 bases lay in between. Study findings and constraints: When presence/absence was analysed, sequencing depth was taken to be roughly uniform across donors. Follow-up analysis found HLA locus-dependent TCR association rates, highest for DRB1 and lowest for HLA-C. In a later analysis, donors in an Asian-associated ancestry cluster reportedly had fewer N-insertions in productive TCRs than the cohort mean.

Sequenced sample: PBMCs. V gene TRBV7-3 combines with J gene TRBJ2-7; possible D gene TRBD2, 6 bases. The TCR comes from a man aged 40-55 years in good health and CMV-seronegative. CDR3 protein: CASSRGDSEAYEQYF. DNA for the CDR3: TGTGCCAGCAGCCGCGGGGACTCGGAGGCCTACGAGCAGTACTTC.